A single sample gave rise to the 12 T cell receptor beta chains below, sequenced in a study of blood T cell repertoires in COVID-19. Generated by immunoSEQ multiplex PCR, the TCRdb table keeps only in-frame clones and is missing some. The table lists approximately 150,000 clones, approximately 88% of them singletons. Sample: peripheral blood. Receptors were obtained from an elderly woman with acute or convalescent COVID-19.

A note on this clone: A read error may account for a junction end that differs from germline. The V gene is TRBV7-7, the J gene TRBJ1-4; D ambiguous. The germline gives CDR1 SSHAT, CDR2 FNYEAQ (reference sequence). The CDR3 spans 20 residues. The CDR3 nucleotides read TGTGCTAGCAGCCCCCGGCCTAGGTCGGGAGGGAACGCACAGTGGTCATGTTCGTTTTTT. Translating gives CASSPRPRSGGNAQWSCSFF.

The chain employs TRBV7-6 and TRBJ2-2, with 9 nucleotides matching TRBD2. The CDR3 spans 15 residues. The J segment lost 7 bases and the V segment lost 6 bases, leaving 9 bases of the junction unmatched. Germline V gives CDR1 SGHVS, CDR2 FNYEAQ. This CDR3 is CASSRTSGYDGELFF. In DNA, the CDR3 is TGTGCCAGCAGTAGAACTAGCGGGTATGACGGGGAGCTGTTTTTT. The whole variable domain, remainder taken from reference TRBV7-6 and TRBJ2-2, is GAGVSQSPRYKVTKRGQDVALRCDPISGHVSLYWYRQALGQGPEFLTYFNYEAQQDKSGLPNDRFSAERPEGSISTLTIQRTEQRDSAMYRCASSRTSGYDGELFFGEGSRLTVL.

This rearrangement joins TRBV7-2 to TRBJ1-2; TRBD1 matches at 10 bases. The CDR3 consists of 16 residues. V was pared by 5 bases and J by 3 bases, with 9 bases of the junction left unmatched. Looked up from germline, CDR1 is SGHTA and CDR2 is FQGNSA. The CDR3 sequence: CASSPGGQGKDYGYTF. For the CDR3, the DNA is TGTGCCAGCAGCCCGGGGGGACAGGGGAAGGACTATGGCTACACCTTC. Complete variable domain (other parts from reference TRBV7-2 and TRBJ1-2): GAGVSQSPSNKVTEKGKDVELRCDPISGHTALYWYRQSLGQGLEFLIYFQGNSAPDKSGLPSDRFSAERTGGSVSTLTIQRTQQEDSAVYLCASSPGGQGKDYGYTFGSGTRLTVV.

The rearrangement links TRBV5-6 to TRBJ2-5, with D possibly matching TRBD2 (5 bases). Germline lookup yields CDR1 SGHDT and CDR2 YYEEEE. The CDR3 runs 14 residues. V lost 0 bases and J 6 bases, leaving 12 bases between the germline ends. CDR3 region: CASSLDGGSKTQYF. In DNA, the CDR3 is TGTGCCAGCAGCTTGGACGGAGGTTCGAAGACCCAGTACTTC.

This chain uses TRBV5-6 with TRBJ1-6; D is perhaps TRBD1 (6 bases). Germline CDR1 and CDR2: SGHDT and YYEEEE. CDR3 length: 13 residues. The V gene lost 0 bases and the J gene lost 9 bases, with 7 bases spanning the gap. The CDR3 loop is CASSLDRVSPLHF. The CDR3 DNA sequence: TGTGCCAGCAGCTTGGACAGGGTTTCACCCCTCCACTTT.

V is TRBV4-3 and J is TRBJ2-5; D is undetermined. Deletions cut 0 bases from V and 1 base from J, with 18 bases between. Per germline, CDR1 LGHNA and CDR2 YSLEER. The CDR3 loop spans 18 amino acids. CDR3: CASSQDWASLEPQETQYF. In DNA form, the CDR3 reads TGCGCCAGCAGCCAAGATTGGGCAAGCCTTGAACCCCAAGAGACCCAGTACTTC.

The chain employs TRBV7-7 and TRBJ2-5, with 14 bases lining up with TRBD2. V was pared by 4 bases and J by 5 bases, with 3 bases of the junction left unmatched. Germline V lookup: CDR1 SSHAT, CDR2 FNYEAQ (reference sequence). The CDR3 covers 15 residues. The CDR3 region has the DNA TGTGCCAGCAGCTCGGGACTAGCGGGAGCGGAGACCCAGTACTTC. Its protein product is CASSSGLAGAETQYF.

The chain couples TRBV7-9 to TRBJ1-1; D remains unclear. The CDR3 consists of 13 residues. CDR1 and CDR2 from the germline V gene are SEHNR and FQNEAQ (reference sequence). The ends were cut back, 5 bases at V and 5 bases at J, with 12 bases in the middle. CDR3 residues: CASSIVGGTEAFF. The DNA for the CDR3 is TGTGCCAGCAGCATAGTTGGAGGGACTGAAGCTTTCTTT.

CDR3 coding DNA: TGCGCCAGCAGTGAGTCGAGGGGGCTCCAGACCCAGTACTTC. Translation gives CASSESRGLQTQYF. The genes are TRBV10-1 and TRBJ2-5; 7 positions match TRBD1. Trimming cost V 0 bases and J 6 bases; bases outside gene matches: 4. CDR1 and CDR2 (germline): WNHNN, SYGVQD (reference sequence). The CDR3 runs 14 residues.

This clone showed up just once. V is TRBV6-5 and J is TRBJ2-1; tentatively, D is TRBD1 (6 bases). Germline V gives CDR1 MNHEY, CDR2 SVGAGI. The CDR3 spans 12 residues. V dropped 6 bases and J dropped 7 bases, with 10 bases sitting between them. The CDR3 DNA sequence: TGTGCCAGCAGCCTCAGGGGTAATGAGCAGTTCTTC. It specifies CASSLRGNEQFF.

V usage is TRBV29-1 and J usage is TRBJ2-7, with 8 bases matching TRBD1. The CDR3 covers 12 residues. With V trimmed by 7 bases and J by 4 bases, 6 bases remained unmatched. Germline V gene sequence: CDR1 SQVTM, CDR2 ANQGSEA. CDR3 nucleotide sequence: TGCAGCGCGACCCAGGGGGCATACGAGCAGTACTTC. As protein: CSATQGAYEQYF.

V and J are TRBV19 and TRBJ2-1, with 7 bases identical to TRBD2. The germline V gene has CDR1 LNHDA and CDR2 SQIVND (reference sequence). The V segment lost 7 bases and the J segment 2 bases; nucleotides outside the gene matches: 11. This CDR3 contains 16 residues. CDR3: CASTPLGLDPYNEQFF. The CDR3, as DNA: TGTGCCAGTACCCCCTTAGGACTAGACCCCTACAATGAGCAGTTCTTC.